The 19 T cell receptor beta chains listed next were all sequenced from one sample in a study of tumor and adjacent non-tumor tissue in lung cancer. No cell sorting was done before RNA was extracted from the tissue. Distant lung tissue was collected more than 3 cm away from the tumor edge. A modified ARM-PCR protocol with three rounds of nested PCR amplified TCRbeta. TCRdb re-derived calls from the multiplex PCR reads in MiXCR, one entry per CDR3 protein. The sample yields tens of thousands of distinct CDR3 sequences, roughly two thirds seen once. The sequenced material came from distant non-tumor lung tissue. The receptors were sampled from a man aged 65 to 85 with non-small cell lung cancer.

This clonotype was seen a handful of times. Here the CDR3 reads CSAGTGTSGYNEQFF. The CDR3 coding sequence is TGCAGTGCCGGGACAGGGACTAGCGGATACAATGAGCAGTTCTTC. The rearrangement uses TRBV20-1 and TRBJ2-1; TRBD2 matches 11 bases. This CDR3 has 15 amino acids. Trimming cost V 6 bases and J 4 bases; bases outside gene matches: 8. The germline CDR1 and CDR2 sequences are DFQATT and SNEGSKA (reference sequence).

Points on this clonotype: The junction shows a germline mismatch at one end, possibly a read error. V gene TRBV11-2 combines with J gene TRBJ2-1, with 7 bases fitting TRBD1. The CDR3 length is 16 residues. The germline V gene has CDR1 SGHAT and CDR2 FQNNGV. The chain's CDR3 is CASSVIPGQSYNEQLF. Written as DNA, the CDR3 is TGTGCCAGCAGCGTTATTCCGGGACAGAGCTACAATGAGCAGCTCTTC.

Comments on this clonotype: One junction end does not reproduce the germline sequence, and a read error may be involved. The V gene is TRBV11-1, the J gene TRBJ2-7; 8 positions match TRBD2. The CDR3 sequence is 15 residues long. In germline, CDR1 is SGHAT, CDR2 FQDESV (reference sequence). CDR3 amino acids: CASSWGTSGSYKQYF. CDR3 sequence (DNA): TGTGCCAGCAGCTGGGGGACTAGTGGCTCCTACAAGCAGTACTTC.

This clonotype was recorded at least ten times. The chain couples TRBV10-3 to TRBJ1-5; possibly TRBD1 for D (5 bases). Trimming cost V 5 bases and J 3 bases, with 11 bases left between them. CDR3 size: 14 residues. Per the germline V gene, CDR1 is ENHRY and CDR2 is SYGVKD. In DNA form, the CDR3 reads TGTGCCATCAGTACCCAGGGTCCCAATCAGCCCCAGCATTTT. Translating gives CAISTQGPNQPQHF.

Remarks on this clonotype: It is likely a read error, because the conserved phenylalanine at the end of the CDR3 is missing. This chain links TRBV11-2 with TRBJ2-7; 8 bases align to TRBD1. The ends lost 4 bases at V and 6 bases at J; junction bases unmatched: 11. CDR1 is SGHAT and CDR2 is FQNNGV in the germline V gene. The CDR3 loop spans 15 amino acids. The CDR3 reads CASSYTGTGACEQYI. CDR3 nucleotide sequence: TGTGCCAGCAGCTACACTGGGACAGGAGCCTGCGAGCAGTACATC.

Concerning this clonotype: Likely a read error: the CDR3 ends without its conserved phenylalanine or tryptophan. The rearrangement joins TRBV11-3 to TRBJ1-1, with D possibly being TRBD1 (6 bases). Germline CDR1 reads SGHNT; CDR2 reads YENEEA. The CDR3 totals 16 residues. CDR3 coding DNA: TGTGCCAGCAGCCGCGGCGGGACAAATATGAATACTGAAGCTTTCATT. Its protein is CASSRGGTNMNTEAFI.

This clonotype was counted many times. The rearrangement joins TRBV5-1 to TRBJ2-1; TRBD2 might be the D (5 bases). V lost 0 bases and J lost 12, with 13 bases in between. This CDR3 comprises 13 residues. Germline V lookup: CDR1 SGHRS, CDR2 YFSETQ. CDR3 DNA: TGCGCCAGCAGCTTGGCCAGTCTAGCCGGGCAGTTCTTC. Its translation: CASSLASLAGQFF.

With respect to this clonotype: This likely comes from a read error, as the CDR3 has no conserved phenylalanine or tryptophan at its end. The rearrangement links TRBV5-5 to TRBJ1-2, with D maybe TRBD1 (6 bases). Deletions cut 3 bases from V and 6 bases from J, with 18 bases between. CDR3 length: 15 amino acids. The germline CDR1 and CDR2 sequences are SGHKS and YYEKEE (reference sequence). CDR3 DNA sequence: TGTGCCAGCAGCTCTAAGCCCGGCCCAGGGGATGGCTACACCTTA. This translates into CASSSKPGPGDGYTL.

This clonotype has only one observation. The chain uses TRBV11-2 and TRBJ2-7; 8 bases fit TRBD2. Germline lookup yields CDR1 SGHAT and CDR2 FQNNGV. Trimming took 5 bases from V and 7 from J; bases not matched to a gene: 19. CDR3 length: 17 amino acids. The DNA of the CDR3 is TGTGCCAGCAGCCGCCGGGCTAGCGGGCAACACCGGGGGGAGCAGTACTTC. Translated: CASSRRASGQHRGEQYF.

This clonotype was seen a few times. It is likely a read error, because the conserved phenylalanine at the end of the CDR3 is missing. The chain carries TRBV29-1 and TRBJ1-5; TRBD1 matches at 7 bases. The V segment lost 6 bases and the J segment 4 bases; nucleotides outside the gene matches: 9. The germline V gene encodes CDR1 SQVTM and CDR2 ANQGSEA. The CDR3 has 14 amino acids. The CDR3 nucleotides read TGCAGCGTGACAATAGGGGGCAGGAATCAGCCCCAGCATTAT. Encoded protein: CSVTIGGRNQPQHY.

The V and J genes are TRBV13 and TRBJ2-3, with D perhaps matching TRBD1 (5 bases). The end of the DNA is better explained by TRBJ1-5, so the J call may be wrong. This CDR3 spans 17 amino acids. The germline CDR1 and CDR2 sequences are PRHDT and FYEKMQ (reference sequence). The CDR3 DNA reads TGTGCCAGCAGCTCCTCCGGGACTAGCGGTTCCACAGATACGCAGCATTTT. Translation: CASSSSGTSGSTDTQHF.

This clonotype was recorded only once. Just one base apart from a much larger clone, this may be a read error. The rearrangement uses TRBV6-2 or TRBV6-3 and TRBJ2-7, with 8 nucleotides matching TRBD2. This CDR3 is 15 amino acids long. J gave up 4 bases and V 9 bases, and 14 bases lay outside the gene matches. Germline CDR1 MNHEY, CDR2 SVGEGT. The CDR3 DNA reads TGTGCCAGGAGTCCCCGGGCTAGCGGGTCGTACGAGCAGTACTTC. Translating it yields CARSPRASGSYEQYF.

In regard to this clonotype: The junction and the germline gene differ at one end; a read error may be behind it. The genes are TRBV11-2 and TRBJ2-3; D unresolved. The V gene's germline CDR1 is SGHAT and CDR2 FQNNGV. The CDR3 extends over 12 amino acids. DNA of the CDR3: TGTGCCAGCAGCCCCCGCTCAGATAGGCAGTATTTT. The encoded protein is CASSPRSDRQYF.

The rearrangement joins TRBV11-2 to TRBJ2-7; the D is unclear. CDR1 is SGHAT and CDR2 is FQNNGV in the germline V gene. The CDR3 runs to 13 residues. The V end lost 0 bases, the J end lost 9 bases, and 12 bases lay between the germline ends. CDR3 sequence: CASSLEDRLGQYF. CDR3 sequence (DNA): TGTGCCAGCAGCTTAGAAGATAGGCTCGGGCAGTACTTC.

This chain links TRBV19 with TRBJ2-2, with TRBD2 identical over 9 bases. The CDR3 has 14 amino acids. Germline CDR1 and CDR2: LNHDA and SQIVND (reference sequence). V lost 7 bases and J lost 6; bases outside the gene matches: 6. CDR3 in DNA: TGTGCCAGTACCAGTAGCGGGAGAGCCGGGGAGCTGTTTTTT. Amino acids: CASTSSGRAGELFF.

This clonotype occurred once. The chain employs TRBV6-1 and TRBJ2-7, with D perhaps matching TRBD1 (5 bases). The CDR3 sequence is 16 residues long. The V end lost 8 bases, the J end lost 5 bases, and 25 bases lay between the germline ends. Looked up from germline, CDR1 is MNHNS and CDR2 is SASEGT. CDR3 nucleotides: TGTGCCAGCGGGATTGGGGCAGGGCTCCATAACCACGAGCAGTACTTC. Residues: CASGIGAGLHNHEQYF.

This sequence joins TRBV11-2 and TRBJ2-1; 8 bases are shared with TRBD2. Trimming cost V 7 bases and J 6 bases; bases outside gene matches: 17. Germline V gene lookup returns CDR1 SGHAT and CDR2 FQNNGV. This CDR3 contains 17 residues. For the CDR3, the DNA is TGTGCCAGCAACCCACAAACAGCGGGGGCGAACATCAATGAGCAGTTCTTC. This codes for CASNPQTAGANINEQFF. Combining the CDR3 with reference TRBV11-2 and TRBJ2-1 gives the whole variable domain EAGVAQSPRYKIIEKRQSVAFWCNPISGHATLYWYQQILGQGPKLLIQFQNNGVVDDSQLPKDRFSAERLKGVDSTLKIQPAKLEDSAVYLCASNPQTAGANINEQFFGPGTRLTVL.

J is TRBJ2-7 and V is TRBV6-2 or TRBV6-3, with D hard to call. The CDR3 has 11 residues. Trimming took 3 bases from V and 4 from J, leaving 4 bases between them. CDR1 and CDR2 (germline): MNHEY, SVGEGT. CDR3 sequence: CASSYAYEQYF. CDR3 DNA: TGTGCCAGCAGTTATGCTTACGAGCAGTACTTC.

As for this clonotype: Sequence at one end of the junction differs from germline and may be a read error. The rearrangement uses TRBV29-1 and TRBJ2-3; either TRBD1 or TRBD2 may fit D (5 bases each). CDR1 SQVTM and CDR2 ANQGSEA come from the germline V gene. The CDR3 is 14 residues long. This CDR3 reads CNVDQGAITDTQYF. The DNA for the CDR3 is TGCAACGTTGATCAGGGAGCAATCACAGATACGCAGTATTTT.